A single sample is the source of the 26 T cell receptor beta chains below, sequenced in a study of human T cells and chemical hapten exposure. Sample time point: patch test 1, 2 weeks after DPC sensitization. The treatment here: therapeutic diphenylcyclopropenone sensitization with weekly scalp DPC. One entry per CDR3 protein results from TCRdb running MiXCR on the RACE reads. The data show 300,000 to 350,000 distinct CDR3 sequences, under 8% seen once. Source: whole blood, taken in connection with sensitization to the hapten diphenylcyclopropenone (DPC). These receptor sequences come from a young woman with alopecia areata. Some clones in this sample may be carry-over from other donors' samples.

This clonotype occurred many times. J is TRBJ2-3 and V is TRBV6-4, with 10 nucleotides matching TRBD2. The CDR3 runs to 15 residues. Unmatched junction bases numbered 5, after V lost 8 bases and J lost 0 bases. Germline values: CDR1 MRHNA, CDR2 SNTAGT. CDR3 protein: CASAMGLASTDTQYF. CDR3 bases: TGTGCCAGCGCCATGGGACTAGCGAGCACAGATACGCAGTATTTT.

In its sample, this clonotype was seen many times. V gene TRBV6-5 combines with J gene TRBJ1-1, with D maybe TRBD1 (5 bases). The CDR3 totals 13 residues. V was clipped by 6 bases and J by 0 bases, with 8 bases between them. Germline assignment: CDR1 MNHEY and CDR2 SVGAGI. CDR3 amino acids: CASSGTVNTEAFF. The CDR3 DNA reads TGTGCCAGCAGCGGGACGGTGAACACTGAAGCTTTCTTT.

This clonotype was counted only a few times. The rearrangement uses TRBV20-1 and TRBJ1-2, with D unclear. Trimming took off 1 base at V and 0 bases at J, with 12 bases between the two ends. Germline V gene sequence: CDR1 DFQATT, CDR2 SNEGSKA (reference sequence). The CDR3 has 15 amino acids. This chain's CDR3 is CSARVWQAANYGYTF. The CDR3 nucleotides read TGCAGTGCTAGAGTCTGGCAGGCAGCTAACTATGGCTACACCTTC.

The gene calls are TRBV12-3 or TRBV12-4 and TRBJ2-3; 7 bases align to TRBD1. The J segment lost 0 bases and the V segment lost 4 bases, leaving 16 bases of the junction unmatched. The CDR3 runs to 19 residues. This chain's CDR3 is CASSSFRDSRTSSTDTQYF. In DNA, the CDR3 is TGTGCCAGCAGTTCTTTCCGGGACAGTCGTACTTCTAGCACAGATACGCAGTATTTT.

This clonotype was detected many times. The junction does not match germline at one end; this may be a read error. The CDR3 DNA sequence: TGTGCTAGCAGCCCGACGGGGACGCACACTGAAGCTTTCTTT. Encoded protein: CASSPTGTHTEAFF. This chain connects TRBV7-7 to TRBJ1-1; D may be TRBD1 (5 bases). Germline loops: CDR1 SSHAT, CDR2 FNYEAQ (reference sequence). The CDR3 is 14 residues long.

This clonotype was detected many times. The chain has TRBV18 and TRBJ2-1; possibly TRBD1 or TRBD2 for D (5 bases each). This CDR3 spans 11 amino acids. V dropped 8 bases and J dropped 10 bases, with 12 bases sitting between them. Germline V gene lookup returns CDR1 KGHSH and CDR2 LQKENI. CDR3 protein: CASSPRDEQFF. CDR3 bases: TGTGCCAGCAGTCCCAGGGACGAGCAGTTCTTC.

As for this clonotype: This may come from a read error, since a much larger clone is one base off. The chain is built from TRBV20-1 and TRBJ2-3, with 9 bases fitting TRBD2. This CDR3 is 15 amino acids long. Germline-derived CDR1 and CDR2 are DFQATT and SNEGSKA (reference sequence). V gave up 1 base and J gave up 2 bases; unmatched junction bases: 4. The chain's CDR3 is CSARAPSGDTDTQYF. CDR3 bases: TGCAGTGCTAGAGCACCTAGCGGGGACACAGATACGCAGTATTTT.

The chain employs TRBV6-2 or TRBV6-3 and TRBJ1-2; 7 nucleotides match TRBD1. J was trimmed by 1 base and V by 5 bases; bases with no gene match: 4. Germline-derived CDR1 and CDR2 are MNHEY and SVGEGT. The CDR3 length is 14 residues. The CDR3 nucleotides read TGTGCCAGCAGTCGCGGACAGGTTAACTATGGCTACACCTTC. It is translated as CASSRGQVNYGYTF.

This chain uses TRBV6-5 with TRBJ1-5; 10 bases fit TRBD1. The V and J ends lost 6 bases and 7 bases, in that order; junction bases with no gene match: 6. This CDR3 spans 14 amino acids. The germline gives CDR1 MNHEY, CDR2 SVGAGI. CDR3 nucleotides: TGTGCCAGCAGGGAGACAGGGGGCGACCAGCCCCAGCATTTT. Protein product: CASRETGGDQPQHF.

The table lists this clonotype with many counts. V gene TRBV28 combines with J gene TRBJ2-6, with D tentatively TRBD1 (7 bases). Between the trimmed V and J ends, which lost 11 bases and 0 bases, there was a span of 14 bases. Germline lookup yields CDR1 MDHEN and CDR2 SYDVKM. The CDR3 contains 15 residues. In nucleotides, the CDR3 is TGTGCCGGGGGGACAGTTAGCTCTGGGGCCAACGTCCTGACTTTC. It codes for CAGGTVSSGANVLTF.

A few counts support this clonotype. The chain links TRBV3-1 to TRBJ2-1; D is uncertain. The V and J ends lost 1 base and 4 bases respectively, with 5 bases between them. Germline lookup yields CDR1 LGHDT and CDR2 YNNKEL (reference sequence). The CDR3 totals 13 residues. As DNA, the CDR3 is TGTGCCAGCAGCCAAGTTCTGTACAATGAGCAGTTCTTC. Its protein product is CASSQVLYNEQFF.

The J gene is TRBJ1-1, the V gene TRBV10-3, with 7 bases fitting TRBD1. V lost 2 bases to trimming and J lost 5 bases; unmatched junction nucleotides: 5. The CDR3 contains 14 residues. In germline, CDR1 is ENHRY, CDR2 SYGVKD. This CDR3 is CAISEARGLTEAFF. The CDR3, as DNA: TGTGCCATCAGTGAGGCCAGGGGGTTGACTGAAGCTTTCTTT.

CDR3 nucleotides: TGTGCCACCAGTGCAGGACTTCAAGAGACCCAGTACTTC. Protein: CATSAGLQETQYF. The V call is TRBV24-1, the J call TRBJ2-5, with D possibly being TRBD2 (5 bases). The CDR3 contains 13 residues. CDR1 and CDR2 (germline): KGHDR, SFDVKD. V lost 5 bases and J lost 2, with 8 bases in between.

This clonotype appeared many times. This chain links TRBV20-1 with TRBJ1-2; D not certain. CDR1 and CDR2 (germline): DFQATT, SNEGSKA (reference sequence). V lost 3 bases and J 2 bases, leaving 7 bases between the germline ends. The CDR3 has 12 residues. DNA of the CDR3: TGCAGTGCTAGTTGGGCAAACTATGGCTACACCTTC. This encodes CSASWANYGYTF.

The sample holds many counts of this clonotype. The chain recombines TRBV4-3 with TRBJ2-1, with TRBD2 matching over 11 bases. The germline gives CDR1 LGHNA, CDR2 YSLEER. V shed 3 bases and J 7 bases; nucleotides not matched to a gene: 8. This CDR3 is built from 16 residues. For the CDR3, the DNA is TGCGCCAGCAGCCACCACCAGACTAGCGGGGTTAATGAGCAGTTCTTC. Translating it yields CASSHHQTSGVNEQFF.

The CDR3 region is CASIAAPDGGVRTQYF. DNA for the CDR3: TGCGCCAGCATCGCGGCCCCCGACGGGGGGGTCAGGACCCAGTACTTC. V usage is TRBV5-1 and J usage is TRBJ2-5; 8 bases match TRBD2. Germline V gene lookup returns CDR1 SGHRS and CDR2 YFSETQ. The CDR3 extends over 16 amino acids. The J segment lost 7 bases and the V segment lost 6 bases, leaving 17 bases of the junction unmatched.

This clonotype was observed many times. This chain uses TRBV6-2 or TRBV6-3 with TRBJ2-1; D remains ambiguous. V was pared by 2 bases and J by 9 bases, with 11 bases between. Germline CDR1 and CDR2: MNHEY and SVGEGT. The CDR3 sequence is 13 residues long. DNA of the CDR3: TGTGCCAGCAGTTACATACTTGTTGGTGAGCAGTTCTTC. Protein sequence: CASSYILVGEQFF.

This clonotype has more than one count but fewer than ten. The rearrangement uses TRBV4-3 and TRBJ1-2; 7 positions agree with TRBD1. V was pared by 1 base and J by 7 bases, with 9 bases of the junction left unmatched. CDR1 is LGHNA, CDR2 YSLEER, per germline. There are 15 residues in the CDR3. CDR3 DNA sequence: TGCGCCAGCAGCCAAGTTCAGGGGGGATCCACTGGCTACACCTTC. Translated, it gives CASSQVQGGSTGYTF.

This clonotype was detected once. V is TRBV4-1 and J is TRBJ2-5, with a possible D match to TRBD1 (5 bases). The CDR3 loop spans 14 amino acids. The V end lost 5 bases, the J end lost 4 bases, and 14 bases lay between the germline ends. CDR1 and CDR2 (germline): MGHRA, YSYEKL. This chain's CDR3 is CASSTPAQGETQYF. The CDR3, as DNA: TGCGCCAGCAGCACTCCAGCCCAGGGAGAGACCCAGTACTTC.

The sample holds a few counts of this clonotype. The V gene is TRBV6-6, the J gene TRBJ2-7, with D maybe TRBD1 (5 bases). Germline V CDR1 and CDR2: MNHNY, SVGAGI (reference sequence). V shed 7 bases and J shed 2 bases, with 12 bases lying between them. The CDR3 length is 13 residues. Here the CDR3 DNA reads TGTGCCAGCATCCGACAGTTCACCTACGAGCAGTACTTC. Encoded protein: CASIRQFTYEQYF.

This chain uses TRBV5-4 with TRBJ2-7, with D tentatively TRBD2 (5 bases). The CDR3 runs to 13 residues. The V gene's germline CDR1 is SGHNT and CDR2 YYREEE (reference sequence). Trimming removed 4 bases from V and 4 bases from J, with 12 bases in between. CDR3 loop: CASSVAPGYEQYF. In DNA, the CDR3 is TGTGCCAGCAGCGTCGCCCCGGGGTACGAGCAGTACTTC. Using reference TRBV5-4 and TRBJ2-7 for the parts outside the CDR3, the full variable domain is ETGVTQSPTHLIKTRGQQVTLRCSSQSGHNTVSWYQQALGQGPQFIFQYYREEENGRGNFPPRFSGLQFPNYSSELNVNALELDDSALYLCASSVAPGYEQYFGPGTRLTVT.

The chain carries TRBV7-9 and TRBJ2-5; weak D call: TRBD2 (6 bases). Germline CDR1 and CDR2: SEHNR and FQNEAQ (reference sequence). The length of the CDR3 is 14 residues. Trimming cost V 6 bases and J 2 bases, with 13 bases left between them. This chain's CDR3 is CASRSGTSQETQYF. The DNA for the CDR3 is TGTGCCAGCAGGTCCGGGACTTCACAAGAGACCCAGTACTTC. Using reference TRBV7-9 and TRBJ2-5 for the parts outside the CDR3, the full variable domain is DTGVSQNPRHKITKRGQNVTFRCDPISEHNRLYWYRQTLGQGPEFLTYFQNEAQLEKSRLLSDRFSAERPKGSFSTLEIQRTEQGDSAMYLCASRSGTSQETQYFGPGTRLLVL.

CDR3 residues: CSARGQGINGYTF. The CDR3 DNA reads as TGCAGTGCTAGAGGACAGGGGATTAATGGCTACACCTTC. V usage is TRBV20-1 and J usage is TRBJ1-2, with 8 bases identical to TRBD1. Germline lookup yields CDR1 DFQATT and CDR2 SNEGSKA (reference sequence). CDR3 size: 13 residues. The junction had 4 bases not matched to a gene; V was cut back by 1 base and J by 6 bases.

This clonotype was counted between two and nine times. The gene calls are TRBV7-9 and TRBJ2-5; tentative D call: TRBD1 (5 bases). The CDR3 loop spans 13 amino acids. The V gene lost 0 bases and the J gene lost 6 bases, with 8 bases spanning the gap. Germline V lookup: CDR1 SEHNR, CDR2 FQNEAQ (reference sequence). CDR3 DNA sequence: TGTGCCAGCAGCTTAGCAGGGGCCCAGACCCAGTACTTC. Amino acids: CASSLAGAQTQYF.

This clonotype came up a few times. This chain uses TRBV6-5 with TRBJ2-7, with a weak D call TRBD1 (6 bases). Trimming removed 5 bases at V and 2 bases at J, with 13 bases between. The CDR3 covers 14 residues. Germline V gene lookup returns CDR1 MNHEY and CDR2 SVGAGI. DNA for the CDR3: TGTGCCAGCAGTCGTCAGGACAGCACCTACGAGCAGTACTTC. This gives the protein CASSRQDSTYEQYF.

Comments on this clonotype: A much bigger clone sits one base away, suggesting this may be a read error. The CDR3 is CASSSQLGPEESQYF. CDR3 nucleotides: TGTGCCAGCAGCTCCCAGTTGGGGCCGGAAGAGTCCCAGTACTTC. The chain recombines TRBV7-2 with TRBJ2-5; TRBD1 might be the D (5 bases). From germline, CDR1 is SGHTA and CDR2 FQGNSA. CDR3 size: 15 residues.